What follows are 2 T cell receptor beta chains derived from one specimen sequenced in a study of beta chain features in type 1 diabetes. General study points: Among patients with Type 1 diabetes, TCRB CDR3s were moderately but significantly shorter in every one of the four CD4+ subsets.

These TCRs are of unknown antigen specificity. Since all of the isolated RNA was reverse transcribed, expressed TCRB transcripts were what got sequenced. Assay used: immunoSEQ multiplex PCR; TCRdb lists only in-frame clones, some missing. The table includes 250,000 to 350,000 clones, roughly an eighth detected once. The sequenced sample consisted of naive CD4+ T cells from blood. The receptor source for this set is a man aged 30-40 years with type 1 diabetes.

This clone was seen just once. CDR3 region: CASRQVVVDGYTF. The CDR3 bases are TGTGCCAGCAGACAGGTTGTGGTGGATGGCTACACCTTC. The genes are TRBV2 and TRBJ1-2, with D perhaps TRBD1 (5 bases). The CDR3 runs to 13 residues. Germline-derived CDR1 and CDR2 are SNHLY and FYNNEI. V lost 6 bases, J lost 6 bases, and 14 bases lay in between.

This chain uses TRBV2 with TRBJ2-3, with D maybe TRBD1 (6 bases). The CDR3 sequence is 13 residues long. Germline V gene data show CDR1 as SNHLY and CDR2 as FYNNEI. V shed 6 bases and J shed 8 bases, with 15 bases lying between them. The CDR3 here is CASSETGQTTQYF. CDR3 sequence (DNA): TGTGCCAGCAGCGAGACAGGACAGACTACGCAGTATTTT.